These T cell receptor beta chains were read from a single sample in a study of T-cell memory formation after mild COVID-19. A single record per CDR3 protein comes from TCRdb applying MiXCR to the 5' RACE reads. This table has almost 550,000 distinct CDR3 sequences, around 21% appearing once. Input material: PBMCs or a T cell subset sorted from them (not recorded which). The receptors shown here come from an adult woman who had mild COVID-19 (a few samples of this study predate the infection). Cell type and time point are not known. Both conserved end residues are part of each CDR3. D genes are given only for firm matches. Some rows have no size entry. The others give once, few or many, or a class for an expanded clone.

d_gene,abundance,v_gene,j_gene,CDR3aa,CDR3nt
TRBD2,.,TRBV20-1,TRBJ2-5,CSAKLAGGRQETQYF,TGCAGTGCCAAGCTAGCGGGGGGGCGCCAAGAGACCCAGTACTTC
.,.,TRBV20-1,TRBJ1-2,CSARRGKTDSYGYTF,TGCAGTGCCCGGAGAGGGAAAACAGACAGCTATGGCTACACCTTC
.,.,TRBV20-1,TRBJ1-2,CSASGQGYGYTF,TGCAGTGCTAGTGGGCAGGGATATGGCTACACCTTC
.,.,TRBV5-1,TRBJ2-1,CASSAGGQNNEQFF,TGCGCCAGCAGCGCCGGGGGACAAAACAATGAGCAGTTCTTC
.,few,TRBV5-1,TRBJ1-2,CASSFDGGNGYTF,TGCGCCAGCAGCTTTGACGGAGGGAATGGCTACACCTTC
TRBD2,few,TRBV6-2/TRBV6-3,TRBJ2-1,CASSFGLAHNEQFF,TGTGCCAGCAGTTTCGGACTAGCCCACAATGAGCAGTTCTTC
TRBD2,few,TRBV9,TRBJ2-1,CASSAASAGGRNEQFF,TGTGCCAGCAGCGCAGCTTCGGCGGGGGGGCGAAATGAGCAGTTCTTC
TRBD1,.,TRBV7-8,TRBJ2-1,CASSQRTGPYNEQFF,TGTGCCAGCAGCCAGAGGACAGGGCCCTACAATGAGCAGTTCTTC
TRBD1,many,TRBV20-1,TRBJ1-1,CSARLIAGTGRMNTEAFF,TGCAGTGCTAGACTAATCGCCGGGACAGGACGCATGAACACTGAAGCTTTCTTT
.,few,TRBV7-2,TRBJ2-3,CASRQGAGRSQYF,TGTGCCAGCAGACAAGGCGCTGGGAGGTCGCAGTATTTT
TRBD1,.,TRBV19,TRBJ1-2,CASRRQGFNYGYTF,TGTGCCAGTAGGCGACAGGGATTTAACTATGGCTACACCTTC
TRBD1,.,TRBV6-2/TRBV6-3,TRBJ2-5,CASRREDRAETQYF,TGTGCCAGCAGGCGAGAGGACAGGGCAGAGACCCAGTACTTC
TRBD1,few,TRBV4-1,TRBJ2-7,CASSQPRDSGQYF,TGCGCCAGCAGCCAACCCCGGGACAGTGGGCAGTACTTC
.,.,TRBV15,TRBJ1-1,CATSRGVQGMNTEAFF,TGTGCCACCAGCAGAGGGGTGCAGGGGATGAACACTGAAGCTTTCTTT
.,.,TRBV6-5,TRBJ1-2,CASSYSVGVNYGYTF,TGTGCCAGCAGTTACTCAGTGGGCGTTAACTATGGCTACACCTTC
TRBD2,.,TRBV27,TRBJ2-3,CASSLGGFADTQYF,TGTGCCAGCAGTTTGGGAGGGTTTGCAGATACGCAGTATTTT
TRBD1,few,TRBV4-1,TRBJ1-1,CASSQGAQGASATEAFF,TGCGCCAGCAGCCAAGGAGCGCAGGGGGCGTCTGCCACTGAAGCTTTCTTT
TRBD1,few,TRBV29-1,TRBJ2-1,CSVRGQGTVNEQFF,TGCAGCGTCCGGGGACAGGGGACGGTCAATGAGCAGTTCTTC
.,many,TRBV15,TRBJ2-3,CATSRVGGETDTQYF,TGTGCCACCAGCAGAGTTGGGGGAGAAACAGATACGCAGTATTTT
.,many,TRBV29-1,TRBJ2-3,CSVEGGGARTDTQYF,TGCAGCGTTGAAGGTGGGGGGGCGCGAACAGATACGCAGTATTTT
TRBD1,many,TRBV12-3/TRBV12-4,TRBJ2-7,CASSPPGQGAHEQYF,TGTGCCAGCAGTCCACCGGGACAGGGGGCGCACGAGCAGTACTTC
.,few,TRBV30,TRBJ2-1,CAWRRLATEQFF,TGTGCCTGGCGAAGGCTCGCGACTGAGCAGTTCTTC
.,many,TRBV20-1,TRBJ2-3,CSALTDTQYF,TGCAGTGCCCTCACAGATACGCAGTATTTT
TRBD2,few,TRBV24-1,TRBJ2-1,CATSDPGLAGARNEQFF,TGTGCCACCAGTGATCCGGGACTAGCAGGCGCGAGGAATGAGCAGTTCTTC
TRBD1,many,TRBV18,TRBJ2-7,CASSPGQGAHEQYF,TGTGCCAGCTCACCGGGACAGGGGGCTCACGAGCAGTACTTC
.,few,TRBV7-3,TRBJ2-4,CASSSTDSHNKNIQYF,TGTGCCAGCAGCTCGACGGACAGTCATAACAAAAACATTCAGTACTTC
.,.,TRBV30,TRBJ2-7,CAWSVGQPSRYEQYF,TGTGCCTGGAGTGTTGGACAGCCAAGTCGCTACGAGCAGTACTTC
.,.,TRBV11-3,TRBJ2-1,CASSLRGGPTLNEQFF,TGTGCCAGCAGCTTACGAGGCGGTCCGACACTCAATGAGCAGTTCTTC
TRBD2,.,TRBV5-5,TRBJ2-1,CASSPKRETQLAWPNEQFF,TGTGCCAGCAGCCCTAAGCGGGAGACCCAACTAGCATGGCCCAATGAGCAGTTCTTC
TRBD2,.,TRBV15,TRBJ2-7,CATSPAGNYEQYF,TGTGCCACCAGCCCAGCGGGAAACTACGAGCAGTACTTC
.,.,TRBV7-2,TRBJ2-7,CASSSTGTVSSYEQYF,TGTGCCAGCAGCTCAACAGGGACGGTGAGCTCCTACGAGCAGTACTTC
.,few,TRBV11-2,TRBJ2-1,CASSLVKGGRRADEQFF,TGTGCCAGCAGCTTAGTGAAGGGAGGTCGTAGGGCAGATGAGCAGTTCTTC
.,.,TRBV11-3,TRBJ2-2,CASSGGSSFSGELFF,TGTGCCAGCAGCGGGGGGTCATCTTTTTCCGGGGAGCTGTTTTTT
TRBD1,few,TRBV20-1,TRBJ1-2,CSAPGTGEPYGYTF,TGCAGTGCCCCCGGGACAGGTGAGCCCTATGGCTACACCTTC
.,few,TRBV5-1,TRBJ2-5,CASSWATETQYF,TGCGCCAGCAGCTGGGCCACAGAGACCCAGTACTTC
.,.,TRBV4-1,TRBJ1-2,CASSQDQGWADYGYTF,TGCGCCAGCAGCCAAGACCAGGGGTGGGCGGACTATGGCTACACCTTC
.,many,TRBV12-3/TRBV12-4,TRBJ2-7,CASSSLLSYEQYF,TGTGCCAGCAGTTCACTCCTCTCCTACGAGCAGTACTTC
TRBD1,many,TRBV4-2,TRBJ2-7,CASSQGDRSSYEQYF,TGTGCCAGCAGCCAAGGGGACAGGAGCTCCTACGAGCAGTACTTC
.,few,TRBV9,TRBJ2-5,CASSVETGWQETQYF,TGTGCCAGCAGCGTAGAGACAGGTTGGCAAGAGACCCAGTACTTC
TRBD1,.,TRBV28,TRBJ1-1,CASSPQTGGHAEAFF,TGTGCCAGCAGTCCCCAGACAGGGGGTCACGCTGAAGCTTTCTTT
.,.,TRBV7-9,TRBJ1-1,CASSPTTGRTEAFF,TGTGCCAGCAGCCCGACGACAGGACGGACTGAAGCTTTCTTT
TRBD1,.,TRBV7-8,TRBJ2-7,CASSLIGGPRGGGTYEQYF,TGTGCCAGCAGCTTAATAGGAGGACCTAGAGGGGGCGGAACCTACGAGCAGTACTTC
TRBD1,few,TRBV30,TRBJ2-1,CAWSTGTGDNEQFF,TGTGCCTGGAGTACCGGGACAGGGGACAATGAGCAGTTCTTC
.,.,TRBV5-4,TRBJ2-1,CASSLAGSREQFF,TGTGCCAGCAGCTTGGCGGGTAGCCGGGAGCAGTTCTTC
.,.,TRBV7-8,TRBJ2-5,CASSAILSETQYF,TGTGCCAGCAGCGCTATTTTGAGCGAGACCCAGTACTTC
.,.,TRBV18,TRBJ1-4,CASSGGEVEKLFF,TGTGCCAGCTCCGGGGGAGAAGTTGAAAAACTGTTTTTT
.,few,TRBV27,TRBJ2-7,CASRTTAGEQYF,TGTGCCAGCAGAACGACCGCGGGGGAGCAGTACTTC
.,.,TRBV13,TRBJ2-3,CASSSSTSRAIVGASTDTQYF,TGTGCCAGCAGCTCCTCAACCTCTCGGGCTATCGTTGGGGCTAGCACAGATACGCAGTATTTT
TRBD1,.,TRBV7-2,TRBJ2-1,CASSLGGQGGYNEQFF,TGTGCCAGCAGCTTAGGGGGACAGGGGGGTTACAATGAGCAGTTCTTC
.,.,TRBV12-3/TRBV12-4,TRBJ2-1,CASSVPFREFGTYNEQFF,TGTGCCAGCAGTGTCCCCTTCCGAGAGTTTGGGACCTACAATGAGCAGTTCTTC
TRBD2,.,TRBV7-6,TRBJ2-1,CASKIGLADEQFF,TGTGCCAGCAAGATAGGACTAGCTGATGAGCAGTTCTTC
.,.,TRBV4-1,TRBJ2-1,CASRDRVPIGVNEQFF,TGCGCCAGCAGAGACCGCGTGCCAATTGGGGTCAATGAGCAGTTCTTC
TRBD2,.,TRBV4-1,TRBJ2-7,CASSRPGLGDYEQYF,TGCGCCAGCAGCCGGCCGGGACTAGGGGACTACGAGCAGTACTTC
.,.,TRBV18,TRBJ2-1,CASSPGATAALGDEQFF,TGTGCCAGCTCACCAGGAGCAACGGCGGCTCTTGGCGATGAGCAGTTCTTC